These T cell receptor beta chains were read from a single sample in a study of T cell clonotyping in hematopoietic cell transplantation. The method was immunoSEQ multiplex PCR; TCRdb's version includes in-frame clones alone and lacks a portion of them. The data contain 9,500 or so clones, approximately 80% of them singletons. The starting material was PBMCs, obtained 30 days after allogeneic stem cell transplant. These receptors were obtained from a female patient aged 40-49 years who had an allogeneic stem cell transplant from a related donor, so T cells may come from the graft donor. Some clones in this sample may be carry-over from other donors' samples. Both conserved end residues are part of each CDR3. Each record gives: J gene, D gene, clone size, V gene, CDR3 protein, CDR3 DNA. The D gene is left open where the match is weak. Some rows mark clone size as missing; the rest say once, few, many or name a class of expanded clone.

J gene: TRBJ2-7
D gene: .
clone size: .
V gene: TRBV6-6
CDR3 protein: CASSGGPVYEQYF
CDR3 DNA: TGTGCCAGCAGTGGGGGGCCCGTCTACGAGCAGTACTTC

J gene: TRBJ1-4
D gene: TRBD1
clone size: .
V gene: TRBV11-1
CDR3 protein: CASSSGQGAKTNEKLFF
CDR3 DNA: TGTGCCAGCAGCTCCGGACAGGGGGCGAAGACTAATGAAAAACTGTTTTTT

J gene: TRBJ1-5
D gene: .
clone size: .
V gene: TRBV19
CDR3 protein: CASKRPGDQPQHF
CDR3 DNA: TGTGCCAGTAAAAGGCCCGGGGATCAGCCCCAGCATTTT

J gene: TRBJ2-3
D gene: .
clone size: .
V gene: TRBV11-2
CDR3 protein: CASTLGLGPDTQYF
CDR3 DNA: TGTGCCAGCACGCTTGGTCTAGGTCCAGATACGCAGTATTTT

J gene: TRBJ2-7
D gene: .
clone size: few
V gene: TRBV6-5
CDR3 protein: CASTLVYSYEQYF
CDR3 DNA: TGTGCCAGCACTCTGGTGTACTCCTACGAGCAGTACTTC

J gene: TRBJ2-1
D gene: TRBD2
clone size: .
V gene: TRBV6-4
CDR3 protein: CASSDGTSGYNEQFF
CDR3 DNA: TGTGCCAGCAGTGACGGGACTAGCGGCTACAATGAGCAGTTCTTC

J gene: TRBJ2-1
D gene: TRBD2
clone size: .
V gene: TRBV7-3
CDR3 protein: CASRSSGSQNEQFF
CDR3 DNA: TGTGCCAGCCGGTCTAGCGGGAGTCAGAATGAGCAGTTCTTC

J gene: TRBJ2-7
D gene: TRBD2
clone size: .
V gene: TRBV6-6
CDR3 protein: CASSSPGLVSYEQYF
CDR3 DNA: TGTGCCAGCAGTTCCCCGGGACTAGTCTCCTACGAGCAGTACTTC

J gene: TRBJ1-5
D gene: .
clone size: few
V gene: TRBV18
CDR3 protein: CASSPQGRGQPQHF
CDR3 DNA: TGTGCCAGCTCACCACAGGGGCGGGGTCAGCCCCAGCATTTT

J gene: TRBJ2-7
D gene: .
clone size: few
V gene: TRBV5-4
CDR3 protein: CASSRRQGASEQYF
CDR3 DNA: TGTGCCAGCAGCAGACGGCAGGGTGCTAGCGAGCAGTACTTC

J gene: TRBJ2-3
D gene: .
clone size: .
V gene: TRBV2
CDR3 protein: CASSLTQYF
CDR3 DNA: TGTGCCAGCAGTCTTACGCAGTATTTT

J gene: TRBJ1-5
D gene: .
clone size: .
V gene: TRBV6-1
CDR3 protein: CASGGQWGNQPQHF
CDR3 DNA: TGTGCCAGCGGCGGGCAGTGGGGCAATCAGCCCCAGCATTTT

J gene: TRBJ2-3
D gene: .
clone size: .
V gene: TRBV6-1
CDR3 protein: CASIPGQRTDTQYF
CDR3 DNA: TGTGCCAGCATTCCCGGACAGCGCACAGATACGCAGTATTTT

J gene: TRBJ1-2
D gene: TRBD1
clone size: once
V gene: TRBV7-2
CDR3 protein: CASSYPGTANYGYTF
CDR3 DNA: TGTGCCAGCTCTTACCCCGGGACAGCTAACTATGGCTACACCTTC

J gene: TRBJ2-5
D gene: TRBD2
clone size: .
V gene: TRBV4-3
CDR3 protein: CASSQSSGRETQYF
CDR3 DNA: TGCGCCAGCAGCCAAAGTAGCGGGAGGGAGACCCAGTACTTC

J gene: TRBJ2-7
D gene: TRBD1
clone size: .
V gene: TRBV5-1
CDR3 protein: CASSLATGGYEQYF
CDR3 DNA: TGCGCCAGCAGCTTGGCTACAGGGGGCTACGAGCAGTACTTC

J gene: TRBJ2-5
D gene: TRBD1
clone size: medium-sized
V gene: TRBV19
CDR3 protein: CASSVDRGQETQYF
CDR3 DNA: TGTGCCAGTAGTGTTGACAGGGGGCAAGAGACCCAGTACTTC

J gene: TRBJ2-2
D gene: TRBD2
clone size: .
V gene: TRBV9
CDR3 protein: CASSSLAGEVATGELFF
CDR3 DNA: TGTGCCAGCAGCTCCTTAGCGGGAGAGGTGGCCACCGGGGAGCTGTTTTTT

J gene: TRBJ1-5
D gene: .
clone size: once
V gene: TRBV5-1
CDR3 protein: CASSLGEGFTQPQHF
CDR3 DNA: TGCGCCAGCAGCTTAGGGGAGGGTTTTACTCAGCCCCAGCATTTT

J gene: TRBJ1-4
D gene: .
clone size: .
V gene: TRBV9
CDR3 protein: CASSPRDQRHEKLFF
CDR3 DNA: TGTGCCAGCAGCCCCCGGGACCAAAGACATGAAAAACTGTTTTTT

J gene: TRBJ1-2
D gene: .
clone size: .
V gene: TRBV4-3
CDR3 protein: CASSQVRATQADYGYTF
CDR3 DNA: TGCGCCAGCAGCCAAGTACGGGCCACTCAAGCCGATTATGGCTACACCTTC

J gene: TRBJ2-1
D gene: TRBD2
clone size: .
V gene: TRBV4-2
CDR3 protein: CASSHIAGGPSNEQFF
CDR3 DNA: TGTGCCAGCAGCCACATAGCGGGAGGGCCTAGCAATGAGCAGTTCTTC

J gene: TRBJ2-7
D gene: .
clone size: .
V gene: TRBV29-1
CDR3 protein: CSAPSDFGSEQYF
CDR3 DNA: TGCAGCGCCCCGTCGGATTTCGGCAGCGAGCAGTACTTC

J gene: TRBJ1-2
D gene: .
clone size: .
V gene: TRBV6-5
CDR3 protein: CASRPPDRVYGYTF
CDR3 DNA: TGTGCCAGCAGGCCCCCTGACAGAGTCTATGGCTACACCTTC

J gene: TRBJ2-7
D gene: TRBD2
clone size: .
V gene: TRBV30
CDR3 protein: CAWAPLRFSGSGYEQYF
CDR3 DNA: TGTGCCTGGGCCCCCCTACGCTTTAGCGGGAGTGGTTACGAGCAGTACTTC

J gene: TRBJ2-1
D gene: .
clone size: .
V gene: TRBV15
CDR3 protein: CATSRDLSHYEQFF
CDR3 DNA: TGTGCCACCAGCAGAGATCTCAGCCACTATGAGCAGTTCTTC

J gene: TRBJ2-3
D gene: TRBD2
clone size: .
V gene: TRBV4-1
CDR3 protein: CASSQTGTSGSDTQYF
CDR3 DNA: TGCGCCAGCAGCCAAACCGGGACTAGCGGATCAGATACGCAGTATTTT

J gene: TRBJ2-7
D gene: .
clone size: .
V gene: TRBV25-1
CDR3 protein: CASTRTVRRRGYEQYF
CDR3 DNA: TGTGCCAGCACTAGAACTGTCAGGCGGCGAGGCTACGAGCAGTACTTC

J gene: TRBJ2-5
D gene: .
clone size: .
V gene: TRBV5-4
CDR3 protein: CASSLPSGQETQYF
CDR3 DNA: TGTGCCAGCAGCTTGCCCAGCGGCCAAGAGACCCAGTACTTC

J gene: TRBJ2-3
D gene: .
clone size: .
V gene: TRBV5-4
CDR3 protein: CASSWGAGSDTQYF
CDR3 DNA: TGTGCCAGCAGCTGGGGGGCAGGGTCAGATACGCAGTATTTT

J gene: TRBJ1-3
D gene: .
clone size: .
V gene: TRBV9
CDR3 protein: CASSVWWVADTIYF
CDR3 DNA: TGTGCCAGCAGCGTTTGGTGGGTCGCGGACACCATATATTTT

J gene: TRBJ1-3
D gene: TRBD1
clone size: .
V gene: TRBV9
CDR3 protein: CASSVQDRFPGNTIYF
CDR3 DNA: TGTGCCAGCAGCGTTCAGGACAGGTTCCCTGGAAACACCATATATTTT

J gene: TRBJ2-7
D gene: TRBD2
clone size: .
V gene: TRBV7-2
CDR3 protein: CASSSWGTSGTYEQYF
CDR3 DNA: TGTGCCAGCAGCTCCTGGGGGACTAGCGGGACCTACGAGCAGTACTTC